Following are 20 T cell receptor beta chains from one sample sequenced in a study of blood T cell repertoires in COVID-19. TCRdb keeps only in-frame clones here, not all; method: immunoSEQ multiplex PCR. This table holds about 300,000 clones, 88% found once. Sequenced: peripheral blood. All receptors come from a man between 18 and 29 years old with active or convalescent COVID-19.

This clone was found a few times. V is TRBV6-5 and J is TRBJ2-2, with TRBD2 matching 8 bases. The V segment lost 6 bases and the J segment 7 bases; nucleotides outside the gene matches: 1. The CDR3 length is 12 residues. In germline, CDR1 is MNHEY, CDR2 SVGAGI. CDR3 sequence: CASRRGDGELFF. The CDR3 DNA reads TGTGCCAGCAGGCGGGGGGACGGGGAGCTGTTTTTT.

The rearrangement joins TRBV7-7 to TRBJ1-6, with TRBD1 matching 9 bases. This CDR3 has 15 amino acids. Germline values: CDR1 SSHAT, CDR2 FNYEAQ (reference sequence). With 5 bases clipped from V and 7 bases from J, the junction kept 6 bases outside the gene matches. The CDR3 region has the DNA TGTGCCAGCAGCCCGGACAGGGGCAGGAATTCACCCCTCCACTTT. Its translation: CASSPDRGRNSPLHF.

A note on this clone: This sample also contains other DNA sequences that code for the same CDR3. The chain combines TRBV12-3 or TRBV12-4 with TRBJ1-4; no clear D gene. Trimming stripped 3 bases from V and 7 bases from J, with 3 bases between. This CDR3 comprises 11 residues. The CDR3 here is CASSLSEKLFF. CDR3 sequence (DNA): TGTGCCAGCAGTTTGAGTGAAAAACTGTTTTTT.

V gene TRBV25-1 combines with J gene TRBJ1-2; possibly TRBD1 for D (5 bases). Germline V lookup: CDR1 MGHDK, CDR2 SYGVNS. V lost 3 bases, J lost 2 bases, and 7 bases lay in between. The CDR3 length is 13 residues. The CDR3 region has the DNA TGTGCCAGCAGTGACCGGGGGAACTATGGCTACACCTTC. This translates into CASSDRGNYGYTF.

In its sample, this clone was seen a few times. The J gene is TRBJ2-7, the V gene TRBV4-1, with D tentatively TRBD1 (5 bases). Germline CDR1 and CDR2: MGHRA and YSYEKL. This CDR3 has 16 residues. The V end was cut by 1 base, the J end by 4 bases, with 17 bases between. The CDR3 region is CASSQGQWQGSYEQYF. The CDR3 DNA reads TGCGCCAGCAGCCAAGGGCAGTGGCAGGGTTCGTACGAGCAGTACTTC.

The chain has TRBV12-3 or TRBV12-4 and TRBJ2-3, with D tentatively TRBD1 (6 bases). This CDR3 comprises 13 residues. V was pared by 7 bases and J by 4 bases, with 12 bases between. The CDR3 bases are TGTGCCAGCATCCCACAGGGCTCAGATACGCAGTATTTT. Protein sequence: CASIPQGSDTQYF.

This chain uses TRBV7-6 with TRBJ1-4, with D possibly matching TRBD1 (5 bases). The CDR3 runs 19 residues. With 0 bases removed from V and 5 bases from J, the gap between germline ends came to 22 bases. Germline CDR1 SGHVS, CDR2 FNYEAQ. The CDR3 DNA follows: TGTGCCAGCAGCTTAGCGCTCTACCCTTCACAGGCCGCGAATGAAAAACTGTTTTTT. Translated, it gives CASSLALYPSQAANEKLFF.

The genes are TRBV3-1 (or the pseudogene TRBV3-2) and TRBJ2-3; D call uncertain. From germline, CDR1 is LGHDT and CDR2 YNNKEL (reference sequence). There are 15 residues in the CDR3. Trimming removed 2 bases from V and 0 bases from J, with 9 bases in between. The CDR3 sequence: CASSQLPGSTDTQYF. The CDR3 DNA follows: TGTGCCAGCAGCCAACTTCCAGGAAGCACAGATACGCAGTATTTT.

The chain carries TRBV10-1 and TRBJ1-1, with D perhaps TRBD1 (6 bases). With 2 bases removed from V and 5 bases from J, the gap between germline ends came to 12 bases. This CDR3 region has 14 residues. Germline assignment: CDR1 WNHNN and CDR2 SYGVQD (reference sequence). The CDR3 nucleotides read TGCGCCAGCAGTGAGCGGCAGGGGCGGACTGAAGCTTTCTTT. Translated, it gives CASSERQGRTEAFF.

The chain recombines TRBV10-2 with TRBJ2-2; D may be TRBD2 (5 bases). The CDR3 covers 12 residues. Looked up from germline, CDR1 is WSHSY and CDR2 is SAAADI. The ends were cut back, 7 bases at V and 3 bases at J, with 6 bases in the middle. For the CDR3, the DNA is TGCGCCAGCAACGGGGACACCGGGGAGCTGTTTTTT. Encoded protein: CASNGDTGELFF.

This clone was observed once. The chain carries TRBV7-9 and TRBJ2-7; 9 bases agree with TRBD1. Trimming cost V 3 bases and J 2 bases; bases outside gene matches: 2. Germline assignment: CDR1 SEHNR and CDR2 FQNEAQ (reference sequence). The CDR3 loop spans 14 amino acids. The CDR3 spells CASSFRDRAYEQYF. Written as DNA, the CDR3 is TGTGCCAGCAGCTTCCGGGACAGGGCCTACGAGCAGTACTTC.

The chain combines TRBV10-3 with TRBJ1-1, with a weak D call TRBD1 (6 bases). V gave up 10 bases and J gave up 5 bases, with 17 bases separating them. The CDR3 extends over 13 amino acids. The germline V gene encodes CDR1 ENHRY and CDR2 SYGVKD. CDR3 region: CATSDREGTEAFF. The CDR3, as DNA: TGTGCCACCTCGGACAGAGAAGGGACTGAAGCTTTCTTT.

The rearrangement links TRBV6-5 to TRBJ1-3; 9 nucleotides align to TRBD1. Germline CDR1 is MNHEY and CDR2 is SVGAGI. The CDR3 extends over 15 amino acids. The ends lost 3 bases at V and 4 bases at J; junction bases unmatched: 4. The CDR3 DNA reads TGTGCCAGCAGTTATAGGGACAGGGCGGGAAACACCATATATTTT. Its protein is CASSYRDRAGNTIYF.

This chain uses TRBV19 with TRBJ1-2, with 10 bases fitting TRBD1. Unmatched junction bases numbered 8, after V lost 5 bases and J lost 2 bases. Germline V gene lookup returns CDR1 LNHDA and CDR2 SQIVND (reference sequence). The CDR3 extends over 16 amino acids. CDR3 region: CASSVDRGQGNYGYTF. In DNA, the CDR3 is TGTGCCAGTAGTGTCGACAGGGGACAGGGGAACTATGGCTACACCTTC.

The CDR3 sequence: CASSPWTSGNTGELFF. The CDR3 coding sequence is TGTGCCAGCAGCCCCTGGACTAGCGGGAACACCGGGGAGCTGTTTTTT. The genes are TRBV13 and TRBJ2-2, with TRBD2 matching 10 bases. CDR3 length: 16 residues. V shed 5 bases, J shed 1 base, and the junction held 4 bases outside the gene matches. CDR1 and CDR2 from the germline V gene are PRHDT and FYEKMQ (reference sequence).

The V gene is TRBV5-1, the J gene TRBJ1-2; 7 nucleotides match TRBD1. Looked up from germline, CDR1 is SGHRS and CDR2 is YFSETQ. The CDR3 totals 15 residues. V dropped 2 bases and J dropped 4; count of bases not matched to a gene: 8. The CDR3 protein is CASSLVNRGGYGYTF. The CDR3 coding sequence is TGCGCCAGCAGCTTAGTAAACAGGGGCGGCTATGGCTACACCTTC.

This clone has only one observation. The chain uses TRBV7-2 and TRBJ1-1; D unclear. Germline CDR1 reads SGHTA; CDR2 reads FQGNSA. The CDR3 has 13 amino acids. Trimming pared 7 bases from V and 6 bases from J, leaving 15 bases between. CDR3 in DNA: TGTGCCAGCATATTATTCGGGGTTTCTGAAGCTTTCTTT. It specifies CASILFGVSEAFF.

The chain employs TRBV6-5 and TRBJ1-5; D might be TRBD1 (5 bases). Germline V lookup: CDR1 MNHEY, CDR2 SVGAGI. V was trimmed by 6 bases and J by 6 bases, leaving 15 bases between them. This CDR3 has 14 residues. In nucleotides, the CDR3 is TGTGCCAGCAGCCCAGGGTCCGGTGGTCAGCCCCAGCATTTT. Translated, it gives CASSPGSGGQPQHF.

This chain joins TRBV4-3 and TRBJ1-2, with D possibly TRBD1 on 6 matching bases. Trimming shortened V by 2 bases and J by 4 bases, and 14 bases separated the two germline ends. The CDR3 totals 15 residues. CDR1 is LGHNA, CDR2 YSLEER, per germline. CDR3 DNA: TGCGCCAGCAGCCAAAGTTACAGGGCGAGCTATGGCTACACCTTC. As protein: CASSQSYRASYGYTF.

The chain employs TRBV29-1 and TRBJ1-1; perhaps TRBD1 as D (5 bases). CDR1 SQVTM and CDR2 ANQGSEA come from the germline V gene. The V end lost 7 bases, the J end lost 5 bases, and 8 bases lay between the germline ends. CDR3 length: 10 residues. CDR3 nucleotide sequence: TGCAGCGGGCGGGGGACTGAAGCTTTCTTT. Protein product: CSGRGTEAFF.